The rows below give T cell receptor beta chains drawn from one sample of a study of CD4 and CD8 cells across lung adenocarcinoma regions. TCRdb processed the PCR reads anew with MiXCR; each CDR3 protein has one entry. The table has approximately 25,000 distinct CDR3 sequences, approximately 50% seen once. The sample comprised CD8+ T cells from the center of a lung tumor. These receptors originate from a male donor with lung adenocarcinoma. The CD4 and CD8 labels of this study may be unreliable. Both conserved end residues are part of each CDR3. Fields, in order: CDR3 protein, J gene, V gene.

CASSGTPDTQYF | TRBJ2-3 | TRBV6-1
CASSFRPLMGGQETQYF | TRBJ2-5 | TRBV6-6
CASSPGGSSGRNLKTQYF | TRBJ2-5 | TRBV6-1
CASSPRGGLTGELFF | TRBJ2-2 | TRBV9
CAISDIQGINYEQYF | . | TRBV10-3
CASSQDLRGASGRTGELFF | TRBJ2-2 | TRBV14
CAISESTGLGQPQHF | TRBJ1-5 | TRBV10-3
CASSVGRGSYNEQFF | TRBJ2-1 | TRBV9
CASSLRRDTNIQYF | TRBJ2-4 | TRBV7-2
CASSYSSASGMRNEQYF | TRBJ2-7 | TRBV6-2/TRBV6-3
CASSGRNIHSNQPQHF | TRBJ1-5 | TRBV6-1
CASSVETGSTGAQFF | TRBJ2-2 | TRBV6-1
CASSRNSGSHSSYEQYF | TRBJ2-7 | TRBV6-2/TRBV6-3
CASSLGWTGPRSYTF | TRBJ1-2 | TRBV5-1
CASSYSTQETQYF | TRBJ2-5 | TRBV6-5
CASSSPSTRGRGDEQFF | TRBJ2-1 | TRBV9